These T cell receptor beta chains were read from a single sample in a study of blood T cell repertoires in COVID-19. TCRdb keeps only in-frame clones here, not all; method: immunoSEQ multiplex PCR. The sample contains 140,000 or so clones, 65% to 80% of which appear only once. The sample comprised peripheral blood. These receptors were taken from a man in his 60s with acute or convalescent COVID-19. Both conserved end residues are part of each CDR3. D genes are given only for firm matches. The size entry is marked missing in some rows and otherwise reads once, few, many or a size class.

>TRBV20-1|NA|TRBD1|TRBJ1-5
TGCAGTGCTAGTCCAGCGACAGGGGGCGGCCAGCCCCAGCATTTT
CSASPATGGGQPQHF
>TRBV19|few|NA|TRBJ1-1
TGTGCCAGTAGTATAGGAGGGTTGTCTGAAGCTTTCTTT
CASSIGGLSEAFF
>TRBV5-1|NA|NA|TRBJ2-3
TGCGCCAGCAGCTTGGGCGCGGGAACGGGCACAGATACGCAGTATTTT
CASSLGAGTGTDTQYF
>TRBV3-1/TRBV3-2|NA|NA|TRBJ2-2
TGTGCCAGCAGCACCCTAAACACCGGGGAGCTGTTTTTT
CASSTLNTGELFF
>TRBV7-9|NA|TRBD1|TRBJ1-4
TGTGCCAGCAGCCATTGGACAGGCAATGAAAAACTGTTTTTT
CASSHWTGNEKLFF
>TRBV10-3|NA|TRBD2|TRBJ2-5
TGTGCCATCAGTGGACAGAGACTAGCGGGAGAGGAGACCCAGTACTTC
CAISGQRLAGEETQYF
>TRBV9|NA|NA|TRBJ2-3
TGTGCCAGCAGCGTACAGGGTGATACGCAGTATTTT
CASSVQGDTQYF
>TRBV28|NA|TRBD2|TRBJ2-7
TGTGCCAGCACCTCAGGAGCGGGAGGGCCCGGGGGAGACGAGCAGTACTTC
CASTSGAGGPGGDEQYF
>TRBV29-1|NA|NA|TRBJ1-1
TGCAGCGTTGCGCGGGGCATGAACACTGAAGCTTTCTTT
CSVARGMNTEAFF
>TRBV27|NA|NA|TRBJ2-7
TGTGCCAGCAGTTTCCAACGCGGGCGTAGGCCACACTACGAGCAGTACTTC
CASSFQRGRRPHYEQYF
>TRBV5-1|NA|TRBD1|TRBJ2-3
TGCGCCAGCAGCCTCACAGGGGGCGTTTGGGCAGATACGCAGTATTTT
CASSLTGGVWADTQYF
>TRBV19|few|NA|TRBJ2-1
TGTGCCAGTAGTATAGCCGATGAGCAGTTCTTC
CASSIADEQFF
>TRBV5-4|NA|TRBD1|TRBJ1-2
TGTGCCAGCAGCCCCCCAGGCAGGGGGGTCTATGGCTACACCTTC
CASSPPGRGVYGYTF
>TRBV12-5|NA|TRBD2|TRBJ2-7
TGTGCTAGTGGTCTGGGACTATCCTACGAGCAGTACTTC
CASGLGLSYEQYF
>TRBV7-3|NA|NA|TRBJ2-4
TGTGCCAGCAGCGCGGATGCGGGGAACATTCAGTACTTC
CASSADAGNIQYF
>TRBV7-9|few|TRBD1|TRBJ1-4
TGTGCCAGCAGCTTAGGGACAGGGTCTGAAAAACTGTTTTTT
CASSLGTGSEKLFF
>TRBV7-9|many|TRBD2|TRBJ2-3
TGTGCCAGCAGCTTAGCTGGCGGGAGTGTGAAAGATACGCAGTATTTT
CASSLAGGSVKDTQYF
>TRBV6-5|NA|NA|TRBJ2-7
TGTGCCAGCGGGTCACGTCGGGAGCGCCGAGAGCAGTACTTC
CASGSRRERREQYF
>TRBV2|once|TRBD2|TRBJ2-1
TGTGCCAGCAGTGCACTTCAGACTAGCGGGGGTAATGAGCAGTTCTTC
CASSALQTSGGNEQFF
>TRBV19|NA|TRBD1|TRBJ2-4
TGTGCCAGTAGTGTAACAGGGGTAGAAAACATTCAGTACTTC
CASSVTGVENIQYF
>TRBV7-3|NA|TRBD2|TRBJ2-1
TGTGCCAGCAGCTTAACTGGTGGGCCGGGACTAGGGAGCTCCTACAATGAGCAGTTCTTC
CASSLTGGPGLGSSYNEQFF
>TRBV6-6|NA|TRBD2|TRBJ2-1
TGTGCCAGCAGTTGGGCTAGCGGGAACAATGAGCAGTTCTTC
CASSWASGNNEQFF
>TRBV4-1|NA|TRBD2|TRBJ2-1
TGCGCCAGCAGCTCGGGACTAGCGGGACGCAATGAGCAGTTCTTC
CASSSGLAGRNEQFF
>TRBV6-5|once|NA|TRBJ1-2
TGTGCCAGCAGTCCACGGGACATGGGCGGCTACACCTTC
CASSPRDMGGYTF
>TRBV24-1|NA|NA|TRBJ2-7
TGTGCCACCAGTGATTCCCAGTACAAGCAGTACTTC
CATSDSQYKQYF
>TRBV7-5|NA|NA|TRBJ2-7
TGTGTCAGAAGCGGCTGGTCTAGCGGGAATAGAGTGGCTGGCTCCTACGAGCAGTACTTC
CVRSGWSSGNRVAGSYEQYF
>TRBV3-1/TRBV3-2|NA|TRBD2|TRBJ2-5
TGTGCCAGCAGCCAAGCAGCGGGAGCATTGGAGACCCAGTACTTC
CASSQAAGALETQYF
>TRBV4-1|NA|TRBD1|TRBJ2-3
TGCGCCAGCAGCCAACAGGACAGGAGCACAGATACGCAGTATTTT
CASSQQDRSTDTQYF
>TRBV4-1|NA|NA|TRBJ2-7
TGCGCCAGCAGCCAAGATAGAGGCGGGTACGAGCAGTACTTC
CASSQDRGGYEQYF
>TRBV7-8|NA|TRBD1|TRBJ2-5
TGTGCCAGCAGCTTGACGGGACAGGCCTCTGCAAGAGAGACCCAGTACTTC
CASSLTGQASARETQYF
>TRBV7-9|NA|NA|TRBJ2-5
TGTGCCAGCAGCTTGGGGGGGCCGGAGACCCAGTACTTC
CASSLGGPETQYF
>TRBV6-5|NA|TRBD1|TRBJ2-3
TGTGCCAGCCGCGGGACAGGGCGCTCAGATACGCAGTATTTT
CASRGTGRSDTQYF
>TRBV2|NA|TRBD1|TRBJ1-1
TGTGCCAGCAGTGTGAGGGGGCGGTTGACTGAAGCTTTCTTT
CASSVRGRLTEAFF
>TRBV9|few|NA|TRBJ1-1
TGTGCCAGCAGCGTATTGGCAGACTTGAACACTGAAGCTTTCTTT
CASSVLADLNTEAFF
>TRBV4-1|NA|TRBD2|TRBJ2-2
TGCGCCAGCAGCCAAGCGTGGGGGGGGATAAACACCGGGGAGCTGTTTTTT
CASSQAWGGINTGELFF
>TRBV10-3|NA|NA|TRBJ1-1
TGTGCCATCACCCTCGGGTCGAACACTGAAGCTTTCTTT
CAITLGSNTEAFF
>TRBV5-1|NA|NA|TRBJ1-3
TGCGCCAGCAGCTTGTTTCCGGGTCTCTCTGGAAACACCATATATTTT
CASSLFPGLSGNTIYF
>TRBV29-1|few|TRBD1|TRBJ2-2
TGCAGCGTTGCTACAGGGGTTTACGGGGAGCTGTTTTTT
CSVATGVYGELFF
>TRBV3-1/TRBV3-2|NA|TRBD2|TRBJ2-1
TGTGCCAGCAGCCTAGCCGGGACTAGCCATGAGCAGTTCTTC
CASSLAGTSHEQFF
>TRBV29-1|NA|NA|TRBJ2-2
TGCAGCGTTGGTCGAGACACTCCGAACACCGGGGAGCTGTTTTTT
CSVGRDTPNTGELFF